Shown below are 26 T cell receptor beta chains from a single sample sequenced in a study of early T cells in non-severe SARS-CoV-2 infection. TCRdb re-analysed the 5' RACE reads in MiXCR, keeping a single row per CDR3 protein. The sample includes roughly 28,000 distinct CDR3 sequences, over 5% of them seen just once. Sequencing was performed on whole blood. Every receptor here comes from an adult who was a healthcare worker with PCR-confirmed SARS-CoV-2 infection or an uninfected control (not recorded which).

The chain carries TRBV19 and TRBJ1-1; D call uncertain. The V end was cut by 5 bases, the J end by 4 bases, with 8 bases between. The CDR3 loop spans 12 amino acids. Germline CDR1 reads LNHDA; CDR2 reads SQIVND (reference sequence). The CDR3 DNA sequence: TGTGCCAGTAGTCCAAAGGGCACTGAAGCTTTCTTT. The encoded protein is CASSPKGTEAFF.

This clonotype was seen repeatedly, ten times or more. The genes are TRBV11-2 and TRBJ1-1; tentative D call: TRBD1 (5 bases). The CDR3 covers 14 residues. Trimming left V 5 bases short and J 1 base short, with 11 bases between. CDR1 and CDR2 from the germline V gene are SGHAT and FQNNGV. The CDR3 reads CASSPVRANTEAFF. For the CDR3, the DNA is TGTGCCAGCAGCCCAGTCAGGGCGAACACTGAAGCTTTCTTT.

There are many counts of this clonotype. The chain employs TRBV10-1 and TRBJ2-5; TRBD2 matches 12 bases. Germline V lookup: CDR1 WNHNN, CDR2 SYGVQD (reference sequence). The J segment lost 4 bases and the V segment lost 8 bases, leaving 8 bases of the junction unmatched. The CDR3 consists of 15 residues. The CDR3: CASRTSGGPSETQYF. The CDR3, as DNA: TGCGCCAGCCGTACTAGCGGGGGGCCATCAGAGACCCAGTACTTC.

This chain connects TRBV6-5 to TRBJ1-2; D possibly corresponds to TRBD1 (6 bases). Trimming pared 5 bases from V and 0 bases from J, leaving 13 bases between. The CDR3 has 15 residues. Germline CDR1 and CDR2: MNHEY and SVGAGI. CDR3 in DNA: TGTGCCAGCAGTAACCTAGACAGGACTAACTATGGCTACACCTTC. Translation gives CASSNLDRTNYGYTF.

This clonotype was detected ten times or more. CDR3 bases: TGTGCCAGCTGGGACGCAACTTCCTACGAGCAGTACTTC. Protein sequence: CASWDATSYEQYF. V and J are TRBV28 and TRBJ2-7; D tentatively reads TRBD1 or TRBD2 (5 bases each). V lost 8 bases and J 1 base, leaving 12 bases between the germline ends. Per the germline V gene, CDR1 is MDHEN and CDR2 is SYDVKM. The CDR3 is 13 amino acids. The full variable domain, its missing parts supplied by reference TRBV28 and TRBJ2-7, is DVKVTQSSRYLVKRTGEKVFLECVQDMDHENMFWYRQDPGLGLRLIYFSYDVKMKEKGDIPEGYSVSREKKERFSLILESASTNQTSMYLCASWDATSYEQYFGPGTRLTVT.

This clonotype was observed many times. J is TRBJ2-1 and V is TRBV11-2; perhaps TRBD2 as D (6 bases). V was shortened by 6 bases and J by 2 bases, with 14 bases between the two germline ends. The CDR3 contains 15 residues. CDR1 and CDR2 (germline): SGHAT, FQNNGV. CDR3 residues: CASRPLARTYNEQFF. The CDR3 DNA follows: TGTGCCAGCAGGCCACTAGCTCGGACCTACAATGAGCAGTTCTTC.

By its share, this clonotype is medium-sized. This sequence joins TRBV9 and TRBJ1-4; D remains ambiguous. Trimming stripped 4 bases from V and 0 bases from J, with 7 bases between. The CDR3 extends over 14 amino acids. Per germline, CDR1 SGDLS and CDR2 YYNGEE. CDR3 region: CASSYRATNEKLFF. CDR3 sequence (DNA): TGTGCCAGCAGCTACAGAGCAACTAATGAAAAACTGTTTTTT. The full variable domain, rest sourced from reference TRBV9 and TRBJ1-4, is DSGVTQTPKHLITATGQRVTLRCSPRSGDLSVYWYQQSLDQGLQFLIQYYNGEERAKGNILERFSAQQFPDLHSELNLSSLELGDSALYFCASSYRATNEKLFFGSGTQLSVL.

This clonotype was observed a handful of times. The CDR3 reads CASSLFDSSYEQYF. The CDR3 DNA follows: TGTGCCAGCAGCTTATTTGACAGCTCCTACGAGCAGTACTTC. The rearrangement uses TRBV11-1 and TRBJ2-7; D perhaps matches TRBD1 (5 bases). The length of the CDR3 is 14 residues. Per the germline V gene, CDR1 is SGHAT and CDR2 is FQDESV (reference sequence). The V and J ends lost 2 bases and 0 bases respectively, with 8 bases between them.

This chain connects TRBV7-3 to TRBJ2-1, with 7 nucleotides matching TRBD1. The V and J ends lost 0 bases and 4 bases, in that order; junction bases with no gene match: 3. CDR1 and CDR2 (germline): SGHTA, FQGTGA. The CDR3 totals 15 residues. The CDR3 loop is CASSLTHRGYNEQFF. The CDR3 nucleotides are TGTGCCAGCAGCTTAACTCACAGGGGTTACAATGAGCAGTTCTTC.

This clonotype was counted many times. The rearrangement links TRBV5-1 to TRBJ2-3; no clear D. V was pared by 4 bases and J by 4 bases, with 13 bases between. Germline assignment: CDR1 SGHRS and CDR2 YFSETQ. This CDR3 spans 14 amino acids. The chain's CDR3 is CASSPLPWPDTQYF. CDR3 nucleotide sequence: TGCGCCAGCAGCCCGCTTCCCTGGCCAGATACGCAGTATTTT.

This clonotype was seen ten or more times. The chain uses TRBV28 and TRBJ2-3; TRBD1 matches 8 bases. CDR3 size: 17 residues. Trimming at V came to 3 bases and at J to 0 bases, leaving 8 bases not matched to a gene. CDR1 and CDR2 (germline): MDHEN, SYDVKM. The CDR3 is CASSFDRGPSSTDTQYF. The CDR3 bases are TGTGCCAGCAGTTTCGACAGGGGACCCTCTAGCACAGATACGCAGTATTTT.

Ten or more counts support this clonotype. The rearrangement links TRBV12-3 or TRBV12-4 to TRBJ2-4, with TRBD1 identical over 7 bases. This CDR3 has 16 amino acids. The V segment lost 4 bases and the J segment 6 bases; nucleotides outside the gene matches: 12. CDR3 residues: CASSSTTGTALNIQYF. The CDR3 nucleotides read TGTGCCAGCAGTTCTACAACCGGGACAGCGCTAAACATTCAGTACTTC.

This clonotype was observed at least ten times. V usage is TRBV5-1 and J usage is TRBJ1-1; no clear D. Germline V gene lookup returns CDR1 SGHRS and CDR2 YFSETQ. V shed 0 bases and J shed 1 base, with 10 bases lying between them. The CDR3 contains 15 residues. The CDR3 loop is CASSLGVTPNTEAFF. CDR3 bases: TGCGCCAGCAGCTTGGGTGTGACACCGAACACTGAAGCTTTCTTT. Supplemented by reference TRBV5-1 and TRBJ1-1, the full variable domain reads KAGVTQTPRYLIKTRGQQVTLSCSPISGHRSVSWYQQTPGQGLQFLFEYFSETQRNKGNFPGRFSGRQFSNSRSEMNVSTLELGDSALYLCASSLGVTPNTEAFFGQGTRLTVV.

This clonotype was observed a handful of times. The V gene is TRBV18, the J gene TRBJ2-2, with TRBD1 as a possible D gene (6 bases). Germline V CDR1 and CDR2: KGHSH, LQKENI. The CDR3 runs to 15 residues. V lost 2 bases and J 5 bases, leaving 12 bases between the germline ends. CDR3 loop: CASSPGRGRTGELFF. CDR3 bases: TGTGCCAGCTCACCAGGAAGGGGGAGAACCGGGGAGCTGTTTTTT.

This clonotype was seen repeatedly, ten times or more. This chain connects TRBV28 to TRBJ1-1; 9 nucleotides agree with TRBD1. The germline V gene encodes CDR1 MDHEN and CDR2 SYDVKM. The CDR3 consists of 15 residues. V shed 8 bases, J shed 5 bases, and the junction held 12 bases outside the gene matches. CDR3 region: CASANRGLRPTEAFF. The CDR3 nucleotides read TGTGCCAGCGCAAACAGGGGGCTTCGCCCGACTGAAGCTTTCTTT.

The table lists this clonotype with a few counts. The CDR3 coding sequence is TGTGCCAGCAGCTTAGGGACTGATTATGGCTACACCTTC. Protein sequence: CASSLGTDYGYTF. The chain is built from TRBV11-3 and TRBJ1-2; D uncertain. CDR1 is SGHNT, CDR2 YENEEA, per germline. V lost 1 base to trimming and J lost 5 bases, with 8 bases between them. This CDR3 has 13 residues.

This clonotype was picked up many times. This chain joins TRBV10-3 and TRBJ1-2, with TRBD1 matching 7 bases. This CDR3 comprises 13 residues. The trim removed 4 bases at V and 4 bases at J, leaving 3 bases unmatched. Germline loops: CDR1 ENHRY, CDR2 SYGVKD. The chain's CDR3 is CAISVDRIYGYTF. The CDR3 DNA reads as TGTGCCATCAGTGTGGACAGGATCTATGGCTACACCTTC.

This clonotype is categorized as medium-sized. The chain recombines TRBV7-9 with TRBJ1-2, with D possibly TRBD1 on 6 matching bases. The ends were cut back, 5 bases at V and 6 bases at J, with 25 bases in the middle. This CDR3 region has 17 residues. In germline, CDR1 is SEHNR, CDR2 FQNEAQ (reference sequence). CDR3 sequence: CASSQGGTPSLLDGYTF. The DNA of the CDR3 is TGTGCCAGCAGCCAAGGAGGGACACCGTCCCTGCTGGATGGCTACACCTTC.

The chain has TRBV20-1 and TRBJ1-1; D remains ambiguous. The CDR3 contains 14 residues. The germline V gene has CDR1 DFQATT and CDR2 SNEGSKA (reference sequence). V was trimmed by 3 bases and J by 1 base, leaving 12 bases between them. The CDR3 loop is CSARGSSRNTEAFF. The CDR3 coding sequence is TGCAGTGCTAGGGGGTCCTCCCGGAACACTGAAGCTTTCTTT.

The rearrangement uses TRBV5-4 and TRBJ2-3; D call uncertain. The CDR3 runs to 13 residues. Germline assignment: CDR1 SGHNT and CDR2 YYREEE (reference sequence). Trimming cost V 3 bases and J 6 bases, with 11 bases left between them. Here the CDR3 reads CASSSEITDTQYF. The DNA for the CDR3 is TGTGCCAGCAGCTCCGAAATCACGGATACGCAGTATTTT. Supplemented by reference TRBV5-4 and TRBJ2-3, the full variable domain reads ETGVTQSPTHLIKTRGQQVTLRCSSQSGHNTVSWYQQALGQGPQFIFQYYREEENGRGNFPPRFSGLQFPNYSSELNVNALELDDSALYLCASSSEITDTQYFGPGTRLTVL.

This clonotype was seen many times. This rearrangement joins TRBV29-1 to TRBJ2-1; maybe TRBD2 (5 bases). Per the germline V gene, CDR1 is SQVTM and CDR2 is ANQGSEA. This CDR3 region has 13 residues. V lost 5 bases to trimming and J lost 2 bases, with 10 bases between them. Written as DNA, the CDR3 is TGCAGCGTTCGTAGAGGGACCTACAATGAGCAGTTCTTC. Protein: CSVRRGTYNEQFF.

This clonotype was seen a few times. The CDR3 reads CASSGDRVYEQYF. The DNA for the CDR3 is TGTGCCAGCAGTGGGGACAGGGTCTACGAGCAGTACTTC. The chain employs TRBV2 and TRBJ2-7, with TRBD1 matching over 9 bases. The trim removed 4 bases at V and 3 bases at J, leaving 1 base unmatched. CDR3 size: 13 residues. Germline CDR1 reads SNHLY; CDR2 reads FYNNEI.

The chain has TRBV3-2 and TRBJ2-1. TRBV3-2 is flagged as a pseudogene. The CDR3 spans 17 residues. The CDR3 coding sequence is TGTGCCAGCAGCCAAGAAGGCACAGATCTTACTATAAATGAGCAGTTCTTC. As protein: CASSQEGTDLTINEQFF.

This CDR3 is CASSIGPDYEQYF. The CDR3 bases are TGTGCTAGTTCAATAGGGCCTGACTACGAGCAGTACTTC. The chain has TRBV7-7 and TRBJ2-7; D call uncertain. The length of the CDR3 is 13 residues. The V gene's germline CDR1 is SSHAT and CDR2 FNYEAQ (reference sequence).

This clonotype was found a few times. CDR3 residues: CASSLDSGSSDEQFF. CDR3 in DNA: TGTGCCAGCAGCTTAGATAGCGGGAGTTCGGATGAGCAGTTCTTC. V and J are TRBV11-3 and TRBJ2-1, with TRBD2 matching over 9 bases. Per the germline V gene, CDR1 is SGHNT and CDR2 is YENEEA. The CDR3 runs 15 residues. J was trimmed by 8 bases and V by 0 bases; bases with no gene match: 5.

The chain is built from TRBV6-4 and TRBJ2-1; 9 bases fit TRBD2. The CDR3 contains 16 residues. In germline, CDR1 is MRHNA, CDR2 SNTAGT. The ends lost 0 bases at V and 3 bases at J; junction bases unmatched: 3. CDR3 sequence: CASSDSAGGFYNEQFF. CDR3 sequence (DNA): TGTGCCAGCAGTGACTCAGCGGGAGGTTTCTACAATGAGCAGTTCTTC.